This T cell receptor (beta chain) was documented in a study of T-cell memory formation after mild COVID-19. Findings of the study overall: Contracting CD4+ clones sat mainly in CM and EM; CD8+ in EMRA.

As to this clonotype: No antigen is known for it.

With constant-segment primers, 5'RACE yielded cDNA libraries of TCR alpha and TCR beta that carried sample barcodes and UMIs. MiXCR, applied by TCRdb to the 5' RACE reads, yields one record per CDR3 protein. The table lists 250,000 to 350,000 distinct CDR3 sequences, around 16% of them singletons. The sequenced sample consisted of PBMCs or a T cell subset sorted from them (not recorded which). This TCR came from a young man who had mild COVID-19 (a few samples of this study predate the infection). Cell type and time point are not known.

The CDR3 here is CASSYGREQYV. CDR3 nucleotide sequence: TGTGCCAGCAGTTACGGCCGGGAGCAGTACGTC. The chain has TRBV6-2 or TRBV6-3 and TRBJ2-7, with no clear D. The V gene lost 2 bases and the J gene lost 7 bases, with 6 bases spanning the gap. Per the germline V gene, CDR1 is MNHEY and CDR2 is SVGEGT. This CDR3 spans 11 amino acids.